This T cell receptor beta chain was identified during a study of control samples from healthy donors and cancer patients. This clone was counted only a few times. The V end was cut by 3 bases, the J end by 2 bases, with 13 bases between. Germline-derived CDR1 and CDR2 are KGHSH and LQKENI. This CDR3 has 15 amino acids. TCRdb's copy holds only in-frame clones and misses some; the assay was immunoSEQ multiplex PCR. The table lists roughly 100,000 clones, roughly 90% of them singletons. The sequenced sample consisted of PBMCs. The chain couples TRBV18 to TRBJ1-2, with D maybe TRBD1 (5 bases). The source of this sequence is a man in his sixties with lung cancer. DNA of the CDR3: TGTGCCAGCTCACCGTCCCGGGACGAAAACTATGGCTACACCTTC. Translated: CASSPSRDENYGYTF.